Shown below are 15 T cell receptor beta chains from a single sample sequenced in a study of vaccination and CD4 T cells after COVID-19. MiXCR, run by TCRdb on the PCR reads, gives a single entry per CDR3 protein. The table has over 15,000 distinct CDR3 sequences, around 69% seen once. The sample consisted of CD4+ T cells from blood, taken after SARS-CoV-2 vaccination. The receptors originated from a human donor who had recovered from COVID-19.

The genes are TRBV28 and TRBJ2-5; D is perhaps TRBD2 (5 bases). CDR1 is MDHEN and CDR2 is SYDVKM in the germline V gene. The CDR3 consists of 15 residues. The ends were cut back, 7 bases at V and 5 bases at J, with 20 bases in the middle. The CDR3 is CASTTFGLTGETQYF. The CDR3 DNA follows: TGTGCCAGCACCACCTTCGGGTTAACGGGGGAGACCCAGTACTTC.

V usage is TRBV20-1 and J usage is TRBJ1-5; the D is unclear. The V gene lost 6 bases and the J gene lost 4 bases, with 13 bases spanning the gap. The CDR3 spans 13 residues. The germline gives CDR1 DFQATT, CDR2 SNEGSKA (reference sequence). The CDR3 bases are TGCAGTGCCATACGGGCGGGTAATCAGCCCCAGCATTTT. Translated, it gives CSAIRAGNQPQHF.

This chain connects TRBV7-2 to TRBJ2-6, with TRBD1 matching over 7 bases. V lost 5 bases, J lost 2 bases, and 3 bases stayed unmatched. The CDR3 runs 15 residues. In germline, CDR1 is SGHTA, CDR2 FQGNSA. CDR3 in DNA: TGTGCCAGCAGCCGAGGGGGCCCTGGGGCCAACGTCCTGACTTTC. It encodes CASSRGGPGANVLTF.

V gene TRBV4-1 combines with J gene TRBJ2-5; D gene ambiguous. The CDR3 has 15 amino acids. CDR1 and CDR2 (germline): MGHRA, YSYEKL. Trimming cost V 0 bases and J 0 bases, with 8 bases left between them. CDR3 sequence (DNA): TGCGCCAGCAGCCAAGATCAAACGTACCAAGAGACCCAGTACTTC. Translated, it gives CASSQDQTYQETQYF.

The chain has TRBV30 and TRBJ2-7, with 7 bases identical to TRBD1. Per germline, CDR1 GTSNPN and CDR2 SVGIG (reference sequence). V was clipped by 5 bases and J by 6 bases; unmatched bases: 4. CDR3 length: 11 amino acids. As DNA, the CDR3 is TGTGCCTGGGAGACAGGGAGCGAGCAGTACTTC. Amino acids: CAWETGSEQYF. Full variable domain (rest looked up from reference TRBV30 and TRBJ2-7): SQTIHQWPATLVQPVGSPLSLECTVEGTSNPNLYWYRQAAGRGLQLLFYSVGIGQISSEVPQNLSASRPQDRQFILSSKKLLLSDSGFYLCAWETGSEQYFGPGTRLTVT.

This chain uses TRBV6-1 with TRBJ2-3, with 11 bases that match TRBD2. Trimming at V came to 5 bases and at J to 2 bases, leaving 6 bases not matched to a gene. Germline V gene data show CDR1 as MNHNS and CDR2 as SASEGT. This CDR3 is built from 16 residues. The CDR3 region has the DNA TGTGCCAGCAGTAAACAACTAGCGGGAGCCACAGATACGCAGTATTTT. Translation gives CASSKQLAGATDTQYF.

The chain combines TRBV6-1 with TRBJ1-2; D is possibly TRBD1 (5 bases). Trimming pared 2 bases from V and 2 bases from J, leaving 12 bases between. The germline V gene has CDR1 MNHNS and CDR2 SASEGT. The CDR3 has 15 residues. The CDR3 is CASSERVAGNYGYTF. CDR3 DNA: TGTGCCAGCAGTGAACGAGTAGCAGGGAACTATGGCTACACCTTC.

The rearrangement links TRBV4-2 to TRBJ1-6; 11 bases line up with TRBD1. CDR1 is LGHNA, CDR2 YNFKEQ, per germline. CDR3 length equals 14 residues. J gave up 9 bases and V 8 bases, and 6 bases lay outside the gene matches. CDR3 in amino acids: CASGDRGVGSPLHF. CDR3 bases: TGTGCCAGCGGGGACAGGGGGGTTGGTTCACCCCTCCACTTT.

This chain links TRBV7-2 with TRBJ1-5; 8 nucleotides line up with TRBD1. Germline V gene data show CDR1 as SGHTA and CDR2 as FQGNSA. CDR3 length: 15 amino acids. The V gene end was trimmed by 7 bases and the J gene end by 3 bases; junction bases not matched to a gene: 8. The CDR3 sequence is CASTRTGIINQPQHF. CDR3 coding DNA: TGTGCCAGCACCAGGACAGGGATCATCAATCAGCCCCAGCATTTT.

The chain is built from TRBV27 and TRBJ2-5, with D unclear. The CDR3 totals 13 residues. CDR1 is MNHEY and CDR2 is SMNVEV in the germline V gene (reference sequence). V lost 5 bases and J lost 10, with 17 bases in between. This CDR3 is CASSPQGLGDQYF. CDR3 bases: TGTGCCAGCAGTCCGCAAGGGCTAGGAGACCAGTACTTC.

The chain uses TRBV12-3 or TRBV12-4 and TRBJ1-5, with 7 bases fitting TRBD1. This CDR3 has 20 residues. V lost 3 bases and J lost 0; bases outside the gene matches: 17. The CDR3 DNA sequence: TGTGCCAGCAGTTTGATCCGAAGGGGGCGCGCGGAAGATAGCAATCAGCCCCAGCATTTT. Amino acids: CASSLIRRGRAEDSNQPQHF.

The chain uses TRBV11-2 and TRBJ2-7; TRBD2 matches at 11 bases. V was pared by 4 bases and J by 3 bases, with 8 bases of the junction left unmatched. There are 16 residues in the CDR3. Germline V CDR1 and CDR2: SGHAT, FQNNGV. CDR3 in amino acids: CASSYQAGTSGYEQYF. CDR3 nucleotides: TGTGCCAGCAGCTACCAAGCCGGGACTAGCGGCTACGAGCAGTACTTC. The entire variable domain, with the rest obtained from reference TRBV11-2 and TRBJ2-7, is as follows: EAGVAQSPRYKIIEKRQSVAFWCNPISGHATLYWYQQILGQGPKLLIQFQNNGVVDDSQLPKDRFSAERLKGVDSTLKIQPAKLEDSAVYLCASSYQAGTSGYEQYFGPGTRLTVT.

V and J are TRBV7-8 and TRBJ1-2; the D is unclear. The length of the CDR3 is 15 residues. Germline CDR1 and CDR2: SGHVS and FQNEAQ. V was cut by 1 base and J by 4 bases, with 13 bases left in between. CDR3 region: CASSLDIGGGYGYTF. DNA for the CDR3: TGTGCCAGCAGCTTAGATATAGGCGGCGGCTATGGCTACACCTTC.

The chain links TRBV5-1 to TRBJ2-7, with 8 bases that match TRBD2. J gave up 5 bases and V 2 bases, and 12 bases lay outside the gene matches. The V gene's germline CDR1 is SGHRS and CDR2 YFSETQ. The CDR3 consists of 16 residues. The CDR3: CASSFVAGAGAHEQYF. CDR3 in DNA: TGCGCCAGCAGCTTCGTTGCGGGAGCGGGAGCCCACGAGCAGTACTTC.

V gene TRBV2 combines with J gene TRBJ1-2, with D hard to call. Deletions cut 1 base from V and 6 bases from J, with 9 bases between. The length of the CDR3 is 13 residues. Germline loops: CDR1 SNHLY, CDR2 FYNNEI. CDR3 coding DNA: TGTGCCAGCAGTGAAGAAGGGCTCGATGGCTACACCTTC. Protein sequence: CASSEEGLDGYTF.